One T cell receptor (beta chain) is described in this entry. The data derive from a study of T cell changes during pregnancy in multiple sclerosis. V trimming: 4 bases; J trimming: 6 bases; junction bases outside the gene matches: 9. Germline V gives CDR1 LGHNA, CDR2 YSLEER. This CDR3 has 15 residues. TCRdb's copy holds only in-frame clones and misses some; the assay was immunoSEQ multiplex PCR. The sample lists tens of thousands of clones; 85% to 95% were seen once. The chain employs TRBV4-3 and TRBJ2-3, with 8 bases aligning to TRBD2. The sequence derives from a female donor with multiple sclerosis, enrolled in a pregnancy study. The sample was peripheral blood, taken after pregnancy. The CDR3 coding sequence is TGCGCCAGCAGCCCGACTAGCGTTTGGACGGATACGCAGTATTTT. This translates into CASSPTSVWTDTQYF.